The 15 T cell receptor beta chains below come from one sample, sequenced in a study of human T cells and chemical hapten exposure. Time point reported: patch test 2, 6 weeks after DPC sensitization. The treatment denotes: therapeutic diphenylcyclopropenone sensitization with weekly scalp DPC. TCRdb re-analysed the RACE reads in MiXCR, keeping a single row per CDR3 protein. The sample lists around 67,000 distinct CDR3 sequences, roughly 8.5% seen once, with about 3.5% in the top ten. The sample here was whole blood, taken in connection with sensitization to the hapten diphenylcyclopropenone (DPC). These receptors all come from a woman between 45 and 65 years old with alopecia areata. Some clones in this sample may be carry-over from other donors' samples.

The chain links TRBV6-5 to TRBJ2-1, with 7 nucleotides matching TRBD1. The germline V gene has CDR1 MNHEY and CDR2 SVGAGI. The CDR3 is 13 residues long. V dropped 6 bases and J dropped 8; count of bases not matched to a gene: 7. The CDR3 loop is CASRRQQGHEQFF. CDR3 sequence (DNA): TGTGCCAGCAGGAGGCAACAGGGGCATGAGCAGTTCTTC.

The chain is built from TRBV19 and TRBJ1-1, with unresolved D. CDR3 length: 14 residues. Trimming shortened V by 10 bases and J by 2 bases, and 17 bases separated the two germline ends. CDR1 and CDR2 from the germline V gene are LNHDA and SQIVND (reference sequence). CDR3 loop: CATTLIGPNTEAFF. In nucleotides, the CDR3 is TGTGCCACCACTTTAATCGGACCCAACACTGAAGCTTTCTTT.

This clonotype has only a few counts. The CDR3 loop reads CASRRQGWELFF. CDR3 coding DNA: TGTGCCAGCAGAAGACAGGGCTGGGAGCTGTTTTTT. The J gene is TRBJ2-2, the V gene TRBV12-3 or TRBV12-4; 7 positions agree with TRBD1. V lost 6 bases to trimming and J lost 9 bases; unmatched junction nucleotides: 4. The CDR3 loop spans 12 amino acids.

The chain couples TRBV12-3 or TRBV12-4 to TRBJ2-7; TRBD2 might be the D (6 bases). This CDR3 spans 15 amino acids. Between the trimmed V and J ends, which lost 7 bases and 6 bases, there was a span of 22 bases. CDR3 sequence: CASTAGEFGGAEQYF. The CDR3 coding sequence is TGTGCCAGCACCGCCGGAGAATTCGGGGGTGCCGAGCAGTACTTC.

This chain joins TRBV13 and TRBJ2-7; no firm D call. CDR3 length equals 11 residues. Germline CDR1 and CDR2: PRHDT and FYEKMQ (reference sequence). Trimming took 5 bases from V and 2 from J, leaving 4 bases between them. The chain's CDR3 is CASSPTYEQYF. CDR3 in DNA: TGTGCCAGCAGCCCAACCTACGAGCAGTACTTC.

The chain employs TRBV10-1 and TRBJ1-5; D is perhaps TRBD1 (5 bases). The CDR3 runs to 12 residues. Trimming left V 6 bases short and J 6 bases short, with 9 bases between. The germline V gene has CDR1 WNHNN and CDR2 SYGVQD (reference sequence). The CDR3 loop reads CASSDGTQPQHF. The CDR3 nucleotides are TGCGCCAGCAGCGATGGGACTCAGCCCCAGCATTTT.

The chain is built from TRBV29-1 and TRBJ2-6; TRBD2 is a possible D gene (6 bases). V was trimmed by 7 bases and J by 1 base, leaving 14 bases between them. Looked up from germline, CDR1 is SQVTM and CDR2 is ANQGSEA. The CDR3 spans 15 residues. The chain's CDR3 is CSAGLGESGANVLTF. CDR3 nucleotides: TGCAGCGCGGGACTGGGAGAATCTGGGGCCAACGTCCTGACTTTC.

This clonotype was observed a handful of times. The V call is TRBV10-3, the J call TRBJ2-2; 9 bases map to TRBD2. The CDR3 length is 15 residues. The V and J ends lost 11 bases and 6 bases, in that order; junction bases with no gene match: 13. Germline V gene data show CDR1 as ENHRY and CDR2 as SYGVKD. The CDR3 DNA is TGTGCCGTAGGAACCGGGACTAGCCTAGCCGGGGAGCTGTTTTTT. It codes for CAVGTGTSLAGELFF.

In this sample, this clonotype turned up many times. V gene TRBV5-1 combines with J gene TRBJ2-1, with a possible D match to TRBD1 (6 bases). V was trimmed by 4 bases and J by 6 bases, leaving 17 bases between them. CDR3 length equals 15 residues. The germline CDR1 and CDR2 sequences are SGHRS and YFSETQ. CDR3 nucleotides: TGCGCCAGCAGCCCCGATAGGGGGTTGATCAATGAGCAGTTCTTC. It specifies CASSPDRGLINEQFF. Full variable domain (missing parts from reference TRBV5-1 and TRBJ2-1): KAGVTQTPRYLIKTRGQQVTLSCSPISGHRSVSWYQQTPGQGLQFLFEYFSETQRNKGNFPGRFSGRQFSNSRSEMNVSTLELGDSALYLCASSPDRGLINEQFFGPGTRLTVL.

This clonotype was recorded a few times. The CDR3 sequence: CASSLSTSGNYEQYF. In DNA, the CDR3 is TGCGCCAGCAGCTTGAGTACTAGCGGAAACTACGAGCAGTACTTC. This chain links TRBV5-1 with TRBJ2-7; 8 bases line up with TRBD2. Trimming at V came to 1 base and at J to 3 bases, leaving 6 bases not matched to a gene. This CDR3 has 15 amino acids. Germline V lookup: CDR1 SGHRS, CDR2 YFSETQ.

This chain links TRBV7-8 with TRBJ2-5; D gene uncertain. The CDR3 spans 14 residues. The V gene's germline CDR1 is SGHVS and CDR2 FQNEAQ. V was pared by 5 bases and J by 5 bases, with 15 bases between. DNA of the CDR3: TGTGCCAGCAGCCCACAACAAATCAGGGAGACCCAGTACTTC. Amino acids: CASSPQQIRETQYF.

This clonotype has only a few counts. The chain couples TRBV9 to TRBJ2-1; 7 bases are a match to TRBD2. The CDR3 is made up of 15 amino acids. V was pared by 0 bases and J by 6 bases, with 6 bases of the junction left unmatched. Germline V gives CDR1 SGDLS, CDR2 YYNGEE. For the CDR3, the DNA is TGTGCCAGCAGCGTAGGGAGCGGGGCGATCAATGAGCAGTTCTTC. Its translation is CASSVGSGAINEQFF. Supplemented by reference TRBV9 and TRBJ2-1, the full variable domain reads DSGVTQTPKHLITATGQRVTLRCSPRSGDLSVYWYQQSLDQGLQFLIQYYNGEERAKGNILERFSAQQFPDLHSELNLSSLELGDSALYFCASSVGSGAINEQFFGPGTRLTVL.

The CDR3 coding sequence is TGTGCCAGCACCGCGGACACTTCGGCAGATACGCAGTATTTT. Its protein is CASTADTSADTQYF. This sequence joins TRBV12-3 or TRBV12-4 and TRBJ2-3, with TRBD1 as a possible D gene (5 bases). Trimming cost V 7 bases and J 4 bases, with 15 bases left between them. CDR3 length: 14 residues.

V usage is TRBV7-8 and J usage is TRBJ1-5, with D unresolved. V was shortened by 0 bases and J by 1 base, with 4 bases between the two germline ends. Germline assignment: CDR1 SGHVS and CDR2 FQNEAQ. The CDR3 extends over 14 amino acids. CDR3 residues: CASSLAQSNQPQHF. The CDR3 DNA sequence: TGTGCCAGCAGCTTAGCGCAGAGCAATCAGCCCCAGCATTTT.

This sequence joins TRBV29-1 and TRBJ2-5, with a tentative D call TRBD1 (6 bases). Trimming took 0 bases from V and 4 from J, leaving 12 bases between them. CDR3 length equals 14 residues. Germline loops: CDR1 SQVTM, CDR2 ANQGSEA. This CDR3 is CSVEDLGGGETQYF. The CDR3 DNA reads TGCAGCGTTGAAGATCTAGGGGGTGGAGAGACCCAGTACTTC.